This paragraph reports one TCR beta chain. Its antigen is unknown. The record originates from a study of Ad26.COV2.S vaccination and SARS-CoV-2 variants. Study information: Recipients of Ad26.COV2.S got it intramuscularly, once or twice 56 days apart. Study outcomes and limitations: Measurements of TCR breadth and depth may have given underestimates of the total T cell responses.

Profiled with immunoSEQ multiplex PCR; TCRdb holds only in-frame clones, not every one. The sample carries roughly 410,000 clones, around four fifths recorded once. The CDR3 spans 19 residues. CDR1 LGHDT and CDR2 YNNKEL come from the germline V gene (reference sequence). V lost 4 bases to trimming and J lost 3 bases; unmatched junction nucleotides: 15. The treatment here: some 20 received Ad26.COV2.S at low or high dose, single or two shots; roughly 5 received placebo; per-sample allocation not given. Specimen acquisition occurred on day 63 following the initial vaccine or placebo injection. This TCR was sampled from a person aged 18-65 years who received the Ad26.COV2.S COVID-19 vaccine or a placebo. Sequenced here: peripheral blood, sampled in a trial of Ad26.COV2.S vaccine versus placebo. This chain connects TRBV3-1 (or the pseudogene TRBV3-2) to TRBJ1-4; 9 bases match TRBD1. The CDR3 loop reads CASSRGTGTLLVANEKLFF. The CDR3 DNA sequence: TGTGCCAGCAGCCGCGGGACAGGGACGTTATTGGTCGCTAATGAAAAACTGTTTTTT.